Included here is one T cell receptor (beta chain) sequence, with context. The antigen remains unidentified. PCR employed 60 Vbeta and 13 Jbeta primers. Libraries were prepared by immunoSEQ multiplex PCR; TCRdb keeps only in-frame clonotypes and omits some of them. The data show 100,000 to 150,000 clones, about 79% seen once. The sample is drawn from a study of cytomegalovirus exposure and HLA in healthy donors. The germline CDR1 and CDR2 sequences are LGHNA and YNFKEQ. V lost 0 bases and J lost 7; bases outside the gene matches: 2. This CDR3 has 14 amino acids. The study, taken as a whole, reports: In a later analysis, HLA-associated TCR beta chains were more clonally expanded than equally common others. An analysis done earlier found most TCR beta V segments productive about 90% or about 30% of the time. Reports indicate that TCR beta sequences accurately predicted the HLA-A and HLA-B alleles of most subjects.

The sequence came from a woman aged 45-60 years in good health and CMV-seronegative. Material for sequencing was PBMCs. This chain connects TRBV4-2 to TRBJ1-5; 8 bases map to TRBD1. The CDR3 region is CASSQEQGGQPQHF. In nucleotides, the CDR3 is TGTGCCAGCAGCCAAGAACAGGGGGGACAGCCCCAGCATTTT.